This section outlines one TCR beta chain sequence together with its context. The sample belongs to a study of blood T cells in healthy people across ages. It was with a sample-barcoded 5' primer and a J-beta primer mix that a second PCR of about 6 to 12 cycles was run. TCRdb itself ran the 5' RACE reads through MiXCR, one entry per CDR3 protein. Altogether about 750,000 distinct CDR3 sequences are present, 53% being singletons, with the ten largest covering about two fifths. This TCR was recovered from a man older than 75 in good health. Source material: blood.

The CDR3 loop reads CASSPGSGTVQETQYF. The CDR3 DNA reads as TGTGCCAGCAGCCCCGGCTCGGGGACAGTCCAAGAGACCCAGTACTTC. The chain uses TRBV3-1 and TRBJ2-5, with TRBD1 identical over 7 bases. CDR3 length equals 16 residues. The germline V gene has CDR1 LGHDT and CDR2 YNNKEL (reference sequence). Trimming took 4 bases from V and 1 from J; bases not matched to a gene: 9.